This T cell receptor (beta chain) derives from a study of CD8+CD57+ T cells in acquired aplastic anemia. Study-wide background: DNA per sorted CD4+ or CD8+ sample ranged roughly 0.18 to 30 ug, averaging around 3.1 ug.

The TCR beta profiling, which covered VDJ combination and CDR3 sequence, was carried out using genomic DNA as the template. A single record per CDR3 protein comes from TCRdb applying MiXCR to the reads. Found here are fewer than 200,000 distinct CDR3 sequences, nearly 50% of them singletons; the top ten hold around 13%. This clonotype has just a few counts. Its antigen is not identified. Study-level points and caveats: CD8+ Simpson's diversity showed no significant patient-control difference. The number of CD8+ CDR3 sequences shared by patients and controls was about 30.

Trimming pared 3 bases from V and 2 bases from J, leaving 9 bases between. Germline V gives CDR1 KGHDR, CDR2 SFDVKD. The CDR3 totals 15 residues. Patients included in sequencing had previously demonstrated CD8+CD57+ cell expansion by flow cytometry. Sequencing input: sorted CD4+, CD8+, or CD8+CD57+ T cells (not recorded which) from PBMCs. The sequence derives from a human donor with aplastic anemia. The V and J genes are TRBV24-1 and TRBJ2-2; no clear D gene. This CDR3 reads CATSDTSTNTGELFF. Here the CDR3 DNA reads TGTGCCACCAGTGATACTTCGACCAACACCGGGGAGCTGTTTTTT.